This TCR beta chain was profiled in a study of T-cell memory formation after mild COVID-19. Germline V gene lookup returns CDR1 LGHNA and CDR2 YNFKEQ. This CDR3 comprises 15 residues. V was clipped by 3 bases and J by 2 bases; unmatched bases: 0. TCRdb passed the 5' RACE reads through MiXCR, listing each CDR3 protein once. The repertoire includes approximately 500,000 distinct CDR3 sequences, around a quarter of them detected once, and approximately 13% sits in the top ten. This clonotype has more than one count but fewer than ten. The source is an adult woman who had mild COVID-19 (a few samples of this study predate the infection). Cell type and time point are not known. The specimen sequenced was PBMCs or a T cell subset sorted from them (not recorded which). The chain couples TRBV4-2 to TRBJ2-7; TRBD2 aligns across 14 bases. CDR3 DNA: TGTGCCAGCAGCCAGGGACTAGCGGGAGCCTACGAGCAGTACTTC. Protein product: CASSQGLAGAYEQYF.